The 32 T cell receptor beta chains listed next were all sequenced from one sample in a study of blood T cell repertoires in COVID-19 (dated by TCRdb to about 2020). The protocol used for the library was the immunoSEQ multiplex PCR assay. TCRdb obtained this table from immuneACCESS and retained in-frame rearrangements with V and J assigned. These tables miss some clones; where compared with another copy, unresolved V genes account for less than half of the shortfall, and the remainder is unexplained. The sample yields about 44,000 clones; about 88% were counted once. The ten largest make up 15% to 19% of the sample. Specimen: peripheral blood. Receptor source: a man aged 65 to 85 with active COVID-19.

The CDR3 is CASSVGGVYGNNEQFF. CDR3 coding DNA: TGTGCCAGCTCGGTAGGAGGGGTGTACGGAAACAATGAGCAGTTCTTC. This rearrangement joins TRBV18 to TRBJ2-1, with a possible D match to TRBD2 (6 bases). CDR1 and CDR2 (germline): KGHSH, LQKENI. There are 16 residues in the CDR3. V gave up 6 bases and J gave up 5 bases, with 20 bases separating them.

The chain's CDR3 is CASSLWSGGTNEKLFF. CDR3 coding DNA: TGTGCCAGCAGCTTATGGTCAGGGGGCACTAATGAAAAACTGTTTTTT. The gene calls are TRBV7-6 and TRBJ1-4; 8 bases line up with TRBD1. The junction had 4 bases not matched to a gene; V was cut back by 2 bases and J by 2 bases. This CDR3 has 16 residues. Looked up from germline, CDR1 is SGHVS and CDR2 is FNYEAQ.

The chain carries TRBV7-8 and TRBJ2-1; 14 bases map to TRBD2. This CDR3 comprises 16 residues. J was trimmed by 8 bases and V by 5 bases; bases with no gene match: 8. Germline V gene lookup returns CDR1 SGHVS and CDR2 FQNEAQ. The CDR3 DNA sequence: TGTGCCAGCAGCCCCTCCCGACTAGCGGGGGGGGATGAGCAGTTCTTC. Translating gives CASSPSRLAGGDEQFF.

The gene calls are TRBV6-6 and TRBJ1-1; weak D call: TRBD1 (6 bases). Germline lookup yields CDR1 MNHNY and CDR2 SVGAGI (reference sequence). V lost 5 bases to trimming and J lost 0 bases, with 16 bases between them. This CDR3 is 16 amino acids long. CDR3: CASSSLTGFLNTEAFF. The CDR3 nucleotides are TGTGCCAGCAGTAGTCTTACAGGGTTTTTGAACACTGAAGCTTTCTTT.

The chain employs TRBV6-5 and TRBJ1-2, with no clear D. Germline CDR1 MNHEY, CDR2 SVGAGI. The CDR3 loop spans 14 amino acids. V gave up 3 bases and J gave up 7 bases, with 15 bases separating them. The CDR3 reads CASSYSGGFGGYTF. The CDR3 nucleotides are TGTGCCAGCAGTTATTCTGGAGGGTTTGGTGGCTACACCTTC.

This clone was seen a few times. The chain couples TRBV6-6 to TRBJ2-7; 10 bases match TRBD1. The CDR3 has 14 residues. CDR1 and CDR2 (germline): MNHNY, SVGAGI (reference sequence). Trimming removed 4 bases from V and 2 bases from J; junction bases left unmatched: 2. The CDR3 loop reads CASSSGQGTYEQYF. The CDR3 DNA sequence: TGTGCCAGCAGTTCGGGACAGGGGACCTACGAGCAGTACTTC.

The genes are TRBV9 and TRBJ2-1; D is perhaps TRBD2 (5 bases). The germline gives CDR1 SGDLS, CDR2 YYNGEE. Trimming removed 4 bases from V and 5 bases from J, with 19 bases in between. The CDR3 sequence is 16 residues long. DNA of the CDR3: TGTGCCAGCAGCAATCCACCCGGAGGAATCCACAATGAGCAGTTCTTC. It encodes CASSNPPGGIHNEQFF.

This rearrangement joins TRBV7-9 to TRBJ2-7, with a tentative D call TRBD1 (5 bases). V dropped 9 bases and J dropped 0 bases, with 12 bases sitting between them. The germline gives CDR1 SEHNR, CDR2 FQNEAQ (reference sequence). This CDR3 contains 13 residues. The CDR3 DNA follows: TGTGCCAGTCAAAAGGACACCTCCTACGAGCAGTACTTC. It encodes CASQKDTSYEQYF.

The V gene is TRBV6-2 or TRBV6-3, the J gene TRBJ2-5; no clear D gene. V shed 2 bases and J shed 2 bases, with 15 bases lying between them. This CDR3 has 16 residues. Germline CDR1 reads MNHEY; CDR2 reads SVGEGT. The CDR3 here is CASSYKSATPQETQYF. CDR3 coding DNA: TGTGCCAGCAGTTACAAGAGCGCAACCCCTCAAGAGACCCAGTACTTC.

The table lists this clone with a few counts. V usage is TRBV19 and J usage is TRBJ1-5; D not certain. Germline CDR1 and CDR2: LNHDA and SQIVND (reference sequence). This CDR3 spans 16 amino acids. Trimming left V 7 bases short and J 6 bases short, with 22 bases between. The CDR3 protein is CASTAIGLGISQPQHF. For the CDR3, the DNA is TGTGCCAGTACCGCAATCGGACTAGGTATCTCTCAGCCCCAGCATTTT.

This clone has just one count. The chain uses TRBV5-1 and TRBJ1-4; D may be TRBD1 (6 bases). Germline CDR1 SGHRS, CDR2 YFSETQ. This CDR3 is built from 17 residues. Deletions cut 4 bases from V and 0 bases from J, with 16 bases between. The CDR3 sequence is CASSMEGPGATNEKLFF. CDR3 coding DNA: TGCGCCAGCAGCATGGAAGGCCCAGGGGCAACTAATGAAAAACTGTTTTTT.

This chain connects TRBV12-5 to TRBJ2-1; TRBD2 matches at 8 bases. Germline CDR1 reads LGHNT; CDR2 reads FRNRAP. Trimming cost V 1 base and J 5 bases; bases outside gene matches: 1. The CDR3 runs to 14 residues. DNA of the CDR3: TGTGCTAGTGGTTTGGCGGGGGGGAACAATGAGCAGTTCTTC. Translation: CASGLAGGNNEQFF.

The gene calls are TRBV4-3 and TRBJ2-1, with 8 bases lining up with TRBD1. J gave up 11 bases and V 0 bases, and 3 bases lay outside the gene matches. The CDR3 sequence is 13 residues long. Germline lookup yields CDR1 LGHNA and CDR2 YSLEER. DNA for the CDR3: TGCGCCAGCAGCCAAGATCGGGACAGGAAGCAGTTCTTC. Its translation: CASSQDRDRKQFF.

In this sample, this clone turned up a few times. The chain carries TRBV7-6 and TRBJ1-3; TRBD1 might be the D (6 bases). The germline CDR1 and CDR2 sequences are SGHVS and FNYEAQ. Between the trimmed V and J ends, which lost 0 bases and 4 bases, there was a span of 13 bases. There are 16 residues in the CDR3. The CDR3 region is CASSLAPPGDGNTIYF. In nucleotides, the CDR3 is TGTGCCAGCAGCTTAGCACCTCCAGGGGACGGAAACACCATATATTTT. Drawing the rest from reference TRBV7-6 and TRBJ1-3, the complete variable domain is GAGVSQSPRYKVTKRGQDVALRCDPISGHVSLYWYRQALGQGPEFLTYFNYEAQQDKSGLPNDRFSAERPEGSISTLTIQRTEQRDSAMYRCASSLAPPGDGNTIYFGEGSWLTVV.

V is TRBV28 and J is TRBJ1-5; TRBD1 might be the D (6 bases). V was clipped by 7 bases and J by 2 bases, with 12 bases between them. Germline CDR1 MDHEN, CDR2 SYDVKM. This CDR3 comprises 14 residues. CDR3 sequence (DNA): TGTGCCAGCACCTCCCGGACAGGCAATCAGCCCCAGCATTTT. Translation: CASTSRTGNQPQHF.

The J gene is TRBJ2-7, the V gene TRBV4-1, with D possibly being TRBD1 (5 bases). V was cut by 6 bases and J by 3 bases, with 12 bases left in between. The germline V gene has CDR1 MGHRA and CDR2 YSYEKL. There are 13 residues in the CDR3. CDR3 sequence reads: CASRNDRSYEQYF. The CDR3 DNA follows: TGCGCCAGCAGGAACGACAGAAGCTACGAGCAGTACTTC.

The gene calls are TRBV5-6 and TRBJ2-4; 9 nucleotides match TRBD2. The CDR3 is 16 amino acids. Looked up from germline, CDR1 is SGHDT and CDR2 is YYEEEE. The V segment lost 2 bases and the J segment 2 bases; nucleotides outside the gene matches: 5. The chain's CDR3 is CASSFWRGGPKNIQYF. Written as DNA, the CDR3 is TGTGCCAGCAGCTTTTGGCGGGGGGGCCCCAAAAACATTCAGTACTTC.

The chain links TRBV9 to TRBJ2-2; 8 bases map to TRBD2. The CDR3 loop spans 16 amino acids. Germline V gene lookup returns CDR1 SGDLS and CDR2 YYNGEE. V was pared by 0 bases and J by 1 base, with 2 bases of the junction left unmatched. CDR3 region: CASSVGAGENTGELFF. As DNA, the CDR3 is TGTGCCAGCAGCGTAGGAGCGGGGGAGAACACCGGGGAGCTGTTTTTT.

This clone has a single count. The chain uses TRBV2 and TRBJ2-2; the match to TRBD1 covers 7 bases. The V segment lost 6 bases and the J segment 2 bases; nucleotides outside the gene matches: 3. Germline CDR1 reads SNHLY; CDR2 reads FYNNEI. CDR3 length equals 14 residues. The chain's CDR3 is CASRQGVNTGELFF. The CDR3 bases are TGTGCCAGCAGGCAGGGGGTTAACACCGGGGAGCTGTTTTTT.

The chain uses TRBV5-1 and TRBJ1-1, with 7 positions matching TRBD1. The CDR3 spans 15 residues. The V gene end was trimmed by 4 bases and the J gene end by 0 bases; junction bases not matched to a gene: 6. Germline V gives CDR1 SGHRS, CDR2 YFSETQ. In DNA, the CDR3 is TGCGCCAGCAGCCCCGGGACAGATATGAACACTGAAGCTTTCTTT. Its translation is CASSPGTDMNTEAFF. Together with reference TRBV5-1 and TRBJ1-1, the CDR3 gives the full variable domain: KAGVTQTPRYLIKTRGQQVTLSCSPISGHRSVSWYQQTPGQGLQFLFEYFSETQRNKGNFPGRFSGRQFSNSRSEMNVSTLELGDSALYLCASSPGTDMNTEAFFGQGTRLTVV.

The rearrangement joins TRBV7-2 to TRBJ2-1; 10 positions match TRBD2. This CDR3 contains 18 residues. Trimming removed 3 bases from V and 0 bases from J; junction bases left unmatched: 8. Germline CDR1 is SGHTA and CDR2 is FQGNSA. In nucleotides, the CDR3 is TGTGCCAGCAGCTTCAGGCTAGCGGGGGCCGGCTCCTACAATGAGCAGTTCTTC. Translated: CASSFRLAGAGSYNEQFF.

This chain links TRBV19 with TRBJ1-4, with TRBD1 as a possible D gene (5 bases). Per the germline V gene, CDR1 is LNHDA and CDR2 is SQIVND (reference sequence). V lost 8 bases, J lost 6 bases, and 19 bases lay in between. The CDR3 totals 15 residues. CDR3 sequence: CASSKDRALYEKLFF. CDR3 sequence (DNA): TGTGCCAGTTCAAAAGACAGAGCACTCTATGAAAAACTGTTTTTT.

This rearrangement joins TRBV6-5 to TRBJ1-6; D unclear. The CDR3 contains 12 residues. Germline V CDR1 and CDR2: MNHEY, SVGAGI. The V end lost 6 bases, the J end lost 6 bases, and 6 bases lay between the germline ends. This CDR3 is CASRVANSPLHF. In nucleotides, the CDR3 is TGTGCCAGCAGGGTAGCTAATTCACCCCTCCACTTT.

CDR3 region: CASSLDATRGNYGYTF. CDR3 nucleotide sequence: TGTGCCAGCAGCTTGGACGCGACAAGGGGAAACTATGGCTACACCTTC. This chain uses TRBV5-5 with TRBJ1-2; weak D call: TRBD1 (5 bases). Germline-derived CDR1 and CDR2 are SGHKS and YYEKEE (reference sequence). The V end lost 0 bases, the J end lost 2 bases, and 14 bases lay between the germline ends. The CDR3 extends over 16 amino acids.

V usage is TRBV7-2 and J usage is TRBJ2-7; 7 bases agree with TRBD2. Germline trimming cut 2 bases from V and 1 base from J; bases unmatched to any gene: 8. CDR1 SGHTA and CDR2 FQGNSA come from the germline V gene. CDR3 length equals 16 residues. This CDR3 is CASSLQVGGESYEQYF. In DNA, the CDR3 is TGTGCCAGCAGCTTACAAGTTGGGGGGGAATCCTACGAGCAGTACTTC. Using reference TRBV7-2 and TRBJ2-7 for the parts outside the CDR3, the full variable domain is GAGVSQSPSNKVTEKGKDVELRCDPISGHTALYWYRQSLGQGLEFLIYFQGNSAPDKSGLPSDRFSAERTGGSVSTLTIQRTQQEDSAVYLCASSLQVGGESYEQYFGPGTRLTVT.

This chain connects TRBV15 to TRBJ1-3, with a weak D call TRBD1 (5 bases). This CDR3 spans 14 amino acids. The V and J ends lost 6 bases and 5 bases respectively, with 14 bases between them. From germline, CDR1 is LNHNV and CDR2 YYDKDF (reference sequence). Here the CDR3 reads CATRGEGTRNTIYF. CDR3 coding DNA: TGTGCCACCAGAGGGGAGGGAACTAGAAACACCATATATTTT. Using reference TRBV15 and TRBJ1-3 for the parts outside the CDR3, the full variable domain is DAMVIQNPRYQVTQFGKPVTLSCSQTLNHNVMYWYQQKSSQAPKLLFHYYDKDFNNEADTPDNFQSRRPNTSFCFLDIRSPGLGDTAMYLCATRGEGTRNTIYFGEGSWLTVV.

The chain employs TRBV29-1 and TRBJ1-4; weak D call: TRBD1 (5 bases). Germline CDR1 SQVTM, CDR2 ANQGSEA. Trimming left V 8 bases short and J 5 bases short, with 18 bases between. CDR3 length equals 14 residues. The CDR3 loop reads CSFTGLGGNEKLFF. CDR3 DNA sequence: TGCAGCTTTACTGGGCTCGGGGGGAATGAAAAACTGTTTTTT.

This clone occurred once. The chain joins TRBV18 to TRBJ2-1; weak D call: TRBD2 (6 bases). The length of the CDR3 is 14 residues. The V end was cut by 5 bases, the J end by 4 bases, with 12 bases between. Germline CDR1 reads KGHSH; CDR2 reads LQKENI. Here the CDR3 DNA reads TGTGCCAGCTCAGGGGGGACTTTGTACAATGAGCAGTTCTTC. This sequence encodes CASSGGTLYNEQFF.

This clone was seen only once. This chain connects TRBV4-3 to TRBJ2-4; possible D gene TRBD1, 7 bases. The ends were cut back, 1 base at V and 9 bases at J, with 22 bases in the middle. Germline V CDR1 and CDR2: LGHNA, YSLEER. The CDR3 consists of 17 residues. DNA of the CDR3: TGCGCCAGCAGCCAAGCGTTGTCCGGGACAGCGGGTCTCATTCAGTACTTC. Its translation: CASSQALSGTAGLIQYF.

The sample holds a few counts of this clone. The chain uses TRBV7-9 and TRBJ2-2; TRBD1 aligns across 7 bases. The CDR3 is 15 amino acids. Germline assignment: CDR1 SEHNR and CDR2 FQNEAQ (reference sequence). V trimming: 6 bases; J trimming: 0 bases; junction bases outside the gene matches: 4. Written as DNA, the CDR3 is TGTGCCAGCAGTTTACAGGGGACGAACACCGGGGAGCTGTTTTTT. This gives the protein CASSLQGTNTGELFF. Together with reference TRBV7-9 and TRBJ2-2, the CDR3 gives the full variable domain: DTGVSQNPRHKITKRGQNVTFRCDPISEHNRLYWYRQTLGQGPEFLTYFQNEAQLEKSRLLSDRFSAERPKGSFSTLEIQRTEQGDSAMYLCASSLQGTNTGELFFGEGSRLTVL.

V is TRBV7-9 and J is TRBJ1-4; D is uncertain. The CDR3 consists of 13 residues. Germline CDR1 is SEHNR and CDR2 is FQNEAQ (reference sequence). V lost 5 bases and J lost 5, with 9 bases in between. CDR3 protein: CASSDNLNEKLFF. CDR3 nucleotide sequence: TGTGCCAGCAGCGACAACCTAAATGAAAAACTGTTTTTT.

As to this clone: The junction and the germline gene differ at one end; a read error may be behind it. This chain joins TRBV3-1 (or the pseudogene TRBV3-2) and TRBJ2-7; TRBD2 matches 11 bases. This CDR3 spans 15 amino acids. Germline V gene lookup returns CDR1 LGHDT and CDR2 YNNKEL (reference sequence). CDR3 sequence reads: CASSPLAGGSSEQYF. The CDR3 DNA is TGTGCCAGCAGCCCCCTAGCGGGGGGATCCTCCGAGCAGTACTTC.